This entry lists 4 T cell receptor beta chains sequenced from one sample in a study of shared clonotypes between healthy human individuals. Libraries were prepared by immunoSEQ multiplex PCR; TCRdb keeps only in-frame clonotypes and omits some of them. The data hold around 1.9 million clones, with just over 90% observed a single time. Naive-designated CD8 cells lacked CD45RO, were positively enriched for CCR7, and omitted terminally differentiated effector memory CD45RA+ cells. Sample: naive CD8+ T cells from PBMCs. These receptors all stem from a young man in good health. Some clones in this sample may be carry-over from other donors' samples.

The chain carries TRBV7-2 and TRBJ2-1; 11 bases map to TRBD2. V was clipped by 2 bases and J by 9 bases; unmatched bases: 3. The germline gives CDR1 SGHTA, CDR2 FQGNSA. The CDR3 is 14 residues long. The CDR3: CASSLLAGGIEQFF. CDR3 DNA sequence: TGTGCCAGCAGCTTACTAGCGGGAGGTATTGAGCAGTTCTTC.

Regarding this clone: Other DNA sequences in this sample translate to the same CDR3. The chain links TRBV5-1 to TRBJ2-7; TRBD1 is a possible D gene (5 bases). Germline loops: CDR1 SGHRS, CDR2 YFSETQ. This CDR3 is built from 14 residues. V dropped 0 bases and J dropped 3 bases, with 10 bases sitting between them. CDR3 coding DNA: TGCGCCAGCAGCTTGGGGCAGGGATACTACGAGCAGTACTTC. Its translation is CASSLGQGYYEQYF.

The chain is built from TRBV5-4 and TRBJ2-1; D remains unclear. Per germline, CDR1 SGHNT and CDR2 YYREEE (reference sequence). Deletions cut 0 bases from V and 10 bases from J, with 11 bases between. The CDR3 totals 13 residues. This CDR3 reads CASSLGDGLEQFF. The CDR3 nucleotides are TGTGCCAGCAGCTTGGGGGATGGTTTAGAGCAGTTCTTC.

The chain employs TRBV29-1 and TRBJ2-3; 10 bases fit TRBD2. The CDR3 is 16 amino acids. The J segment lost 3 bases and the V segment lost 5 bases, leaving 11 bases of the junction unmatched. Germline V gene lookup returns CDR1 SQVTM and CDR2 ANQGSEA. Here the CDR3 DNA reads TGCAGCGTTATGTTAGCGGGAGGCGTTCGAACAGATACGCAGTATTTT. Encoded protein: CSVMLAGGVRTDTQYF.